A single sample gave rise to the 4 T cell receptor beta chains below, sequenced in a study of Graves' ophthalmopathy and Graves' hyperthyroidism. RNA transcripts were the source from which TCR beta CDR3 regions were amplified. HTBI-primed first-round RT-PCR preceded second-round multiplex PCR. A single record per CDR3 protein comes from TCRdb applying MiXCR to the multiplex PCR reads. The table includes some 390,000 distinct CDR3 sequences, 15% to 20% detected once. What was sequenced was peripheral blood. The receptors were gathered from a woman aged 18-29 years with Graves' ophthalmopathy.

This clonotype was seen ten or more times. V and J are TRBV30 and TRBJ1-1; possibly TRBD1 for D (5 bases). Germline CDR1 reads GTSNPN; CDR2 reads SVGIG (reference sequence). CDR3 length: 16 amino acids. Trimming pared 2 bases from V and 0 bases from J, leaving 16 bases between. The CDR3 region is CAWSPGSKGLNTEAFF. CDR3 DNA sequence: TGTGCCTGGAGTCCCGGTTCCAAGGGGTTGAACACTGAAGCTTTCTTT.

There are many counts of this clonotype. This chain links TRBV7-2 with TRBJ2-6, with D tentatively TRBD1 (6 bases). The V end was cut by 3 bases, the J end by 0 bases, with 6 bases between. Germline V gene lookup returns CDR1 SGHTA and CDR2 FQGNSA. CDR3 length: 15 residues. The CDR3, as DNA: TGTGCCAGCAGCTTGGACAGCTCTGGGGCCAACGTCCTGACTTTC. Protein product: CASSLDSSGANVLTF.

This clonotype was observed many times. J is TRBJ1-2 and V is TRBV20-1; the D gene is possibly TRBD1 (5 bases). V shed 0 bases and J shed 5 bases, with 13 bases lying between them. Germline V CDR1 and CDR2: DFQATT, SNEGSKA (reference sequence). The CDR3 loop spans 14 amino acids. This chain's CDR3 is CSARDGRGSYGYTF. CDR3 nucleotides: TGCAGTGCTAGAGATGGGCGGGGCTCGTATGGCTACACCTTC.

At least ten counts were recorded for this clonotype. This sequence joins TRBV6-2 or TRBV6-3 and TRBJ1-1, with a possible D match to TRBD1 (5 bases). V was trimmed by 2 bases and J by 6 bases, leaving 16 bases between them. The CDR3 extends over 15 amino acids. Germline CDR1 is MNHEY and CDR2 is SVGEGT. CDR3 sequence reads: CASSYTTVWIPEAFF. The DNA of the CDR3 is TGTGCCAGCAGTTACACGACAGTATGGATCCCTGAAGCTTTCTTT.